One and the same sample provided the 5 T cell receptor beta chains below, sequenced in a study of T cell repertoires in cytomegalovirus infection. TCRdb re-called the reads with MiXCR, one entry per CDR3 protein. The sample has approximately 180,000 distinct CDR3 sequences; 15% to 20% are singletons. The sample taken for sequencing was PBMCs. These receptors came from a human donor in good health (CMV status not recorded). Some clones in this sample may be carry-over from other donors' samples.

The chain employs TRBV7-9 and TRBJ2-3, with D perhaps TRBD2 (5 bases). The CDR3 spans 15 residues. CDR1 and CDR2 from the germline V gene are SEHNR and FQNEAQ (reference sequence). V was clipped by 5 bases and J by 0 bases, with 12 bases between them. CDR3 in DNA: TGTGCCAGCAGCCCCGGGGAACAAAGCACAGATACGCAGTATTTT. Its translation is CASSPGEQSTDTQYF.

V is TRBV10-3 and J is TRBJ1-1, with TRBD1 matching 10 bases. The trim removed 4 bases at V and 6 bases at J, leaving 5 bases unmatched. This CDR3 is built from 14 residues. Germline loops: CDR1 ENHRY, CDR2 SYGVKD. DNA for the CDR3: TGTGCCATCAGTGGACAGGGGGCGGGGGCTGAAGCTTTCTTT. This codes for CAISGQGAGAEAFF.

Only a few counts were recorded for this clonotype. V and J are TRBV5-5 and TRBJ1-6; possible D gene TRBD1, 5 bases. Trimming stripped 7 bases from V and 7 bases from J, with 18 bases between. The V gene's germline CDR1 is SGHKS and CDR2 YYEKEE (reference sequence). CDR3 length equals 15 residues. The CDR3 reads CASVQPGTNNSPLHF. The CDR3 bases are TGTGCCAGCGTCCAACCCGGGACGAACAATTCACCCCTCCACTTT.

The chain employs TRBV2 and TRBJ1-5; 9 bases are shared with TRBD1. This CDR3 is built from 17 residues. Germline assignment: CDR1 SNHLY and CDR2 FYNNEI. V gave up 4 bases and J gave up 2 bases; unmatched junction bases: 9. The CDR3 DNA follows: TGTGCCAGCAGTGCTACAGGGGGCTCACCAGGCAATCAGCCCCAGCATTTT. Protein product: CASSATGGSPGNQPQHF.

In its sample, this clonotype was seen a few times. This chain links TRBV12-3 or TRBV12-4 with TRBJ2-7; TRBD1 agrees at 8 bases. V lost 6 bases and J lost 0; bases outside the gene matches: 4. This CDR3 region has 14 residues. The CDR3 spells CASRVTGDSYEQYF. DNA for the CDR3: TGTGCCAGCAGGGTGACAGGGGACTCCTACGAGCAGTACTTC.